A single sample is the source of the 29 T cell receptor beta chains below, sequenced in a study of blood T cell repertoires in COVID-19. Produced via immunoSEQ multiplex PCR; TCRdb's table is partial and in-frame only. The repertoire consists of approximately 180,000 clones, with over 75% occurring once and the leading ten covering 3.3%. Sequenced material: peripheral blood. The receptors were gathered from a man in his sixties with acute or convalescent COVID-19.

The chain combines TRBV11-2 with TRBJ2-1, with D possibly matching TRBD2 (5 bases). Germline V gives CDR1 SGHAT, CDR2 FQNNGV. The CDR3 totals 15 residues. V shed 0 bases and J shed 6 bases, with 12 bases lying between them. CDR3 nucleotide sequence: TGTGCCAGCAGCTTAGATAGGGCGGGCGGCAATGAGCAGTTCTTC. This sequence encodes CASSLDRAGGNEQFF.

The J gene is TRBJ1-6, the V gene TRBV6-5; 9 nucleotides match TRBD1. The germline CDR1 and CDR2 sequences are MNHEY and SVGAGI. This CDR3 has 15 residues. Trimming took 7 bases from V and 7 from J; bases not matched to a gene: 8. The CDR3 loop is CASTPGQGGNSPLHF. The CDR3 DNA sequence: TGTGCCAGCACTCCGGGACAGGGAGGGAATTCACCCCTCCACTTT.

This chain connects TRBV10-1 to TRBJ1-6; no firm D call. V shed 2 bases and J shed 0 bases, with 11 bases lying between them. The germline V gene encodes CDR1 WNHNN and CDR2 SYGVQD (reference sequence). The CDR3 is 17 amino acids. The CDR3 here is CASSEIFTSSYNSPLHF. The CDR3 nucleotides are TGCGCCAGCAGTGAGATATTTACGAGCTCCTATAATTCACCCCTCCACTTT.

This rearrangement joins TRBV5-4 to TRBJ2-3; D is possibly TRBD2 (5 bases). Germline assignment: CDR1 SGHNT and CDR2 YYREEE (reference sequence). The CDR3 contains 15 residues. V lost 1 base to trimming and J lost 4 bases, with 13 bases between them. CDR3 residues: CASSLWRPGADTQYF. The CDR3 coding sequence is TGTGCCAGCAGCTTGTGGAGACCCGGGGCAGATACGCAGTATTTT.

This chain connects TRBV5-1 to TRBJ1-1, with 7 bases fitting TRBD1. Germline CDR1 and CDR2: SGHRS and YFSETQ. Trimming cost V 4 bases and J 5 bases; bases outside gene matches: 5. The CDR3 loop spans 13 amino acids. The CDR3 coding sequence is TGCGCCAGCAGCGCGACAGGGTATACTGAAGCTTTCTTT. It specifies CASSATGYTEAFF.

The CDR3 nucleotides read TGTGCCAGCAGTCCGGGACAAGTGGTCACCGGGGAGCTGTTTTTT. This translates into CASSPGQVVTGELFF. This rearrangement joins TRBV27 to TRBJ2-2, with D possibly TRBD1 on 6 matching bases. V shed 5 bases and J shed 4 bases, with 14 bases lying between them. The CDR3 contains 15 residues. Germline lookup yields CDR1 MNHEY and CDR2 SMNVEV (reference sequence).

The chain is built from TRBV11-2 and TRBJ2-7; D is unresolved. This CDR3 is built from 14 residues. The germline V gene encodes CDR1 SGHAT and CDR2 FQNNGV. V was trimmed by 5 bases and J by 0 bases, leaving 11 bases between them. CDR3 protein: CASSHIKFSYEQYF. The CDR3 coding sequence is TGTGCCAGCAGCCACATTAAGTTCTCCTACGAGCAGTACTTC.

The chain couples TRBV3-1 (or the pseudogene TRBV3-2) to TRBJ2-2; D uncertain. The germline V gene encodes CDR1 LGHDT and CDR2 YNNKEL (reference sequence). The CDR3 spans 14 residues. Deletions cut 1 base from V and 6 bases from J, with 9 bases between. This chain's CDR3 is CASSQGAFAGELFF. CDR3 nucleotide sequence: TGTGCCAGCAGCCAAGGGGCATTCGCCGGGGAGCTGTTTTTT.

This clone was counted a single time. An end of the junction does not agree with germline; a read error may underlie this. The chain uses TRBV30 and TRBJ1-1; D might be TRBD1 (5 bases). Germline values: CDR1 GTSNPN, CDR2 SVGIG (reference sequence). CDR3 size: 13 residues. CDR3 sequence: CAWSPGLNSEAFF. The CDR3 coding sequence is TGTGCCTGGAGTCCAGGGTTGAACTCTGAAGCTTTCTTT. Based on the CDR3 plus reference TRBV30 and TRBJ1-1, the full variable domain is SQTIHQWPATLVQPVGSPLSLECTVEGTSNPNLYWYRQAAGRGLQLLFYSVGIGQISSEVPQNLSASRPQDRQFILSSKKLLLSDSGFYLCAWSPGLNSEAFFGQGTRLTVV.

V gene TRBV3-1 (or the pseudogene TRBV3-2) combines with J gene TRBJ2-7; TRBD2 agrees at 9 bases. Trimming took 0 bases from V and 0 from J; bases not matched to a gene: 3. The CDR3 has 16 amino acids. Germline-derived CDR1 and CDR2 are LGHDT and YNNKEL (reference sequence). The CDR3 is CASSQEAGGTSYEQYF. The CDR3, as DNA: TGTGCCAGCAGCCAAGAGGCGGGAGGGACCTCCTACGAGCAGTACTTC.

The V gene is TRBV13, the J gene TRBJ1-3; no clear D gene. The CDR3 runs to 16 residues. V gave up 4 bases and J gave up 0 bases, with 13 bases separating them. Germline-derived CDR1 and CDR2 are PRHDT and FYEKMQ (reference sequence). The CDR3 DNA sequence: TGTGCCAGCAGCTATCACAGACCGGACTCTGGAAACACCATATATTTT. Translation gives CASSYHRPDSGNTIYF.

The genes are TRBV2 and TRBJ2-2; TRBD1 matches at 8 bases. This CDR3 has 14 residues. Germline V gives CDR1 SNHLY, CDR2 FYNNEI. V gave up 11 bases and J gave up 4 bases; unmatched junction bases: 9. CDR3 in amino acids: CAGGRQGPTGELFF. The CDR3 DNA reads TGTGCCGGGGGTAGACAGGGGCCCACCGGGGAGCTGTTTTTT. Complete variable domain (other parts from reference TRBV2 and TRBJ2-2): EPEVTQTPSHQVTQMGQEVILRCVPISNHLYFYWYRQILGQKVEFLVSFYNNEISEKSEIFDDQFSVERPDGSNFTLKIRSTKLEDSAMYFCAGGRQGPTGELFFGEGSRLTVL.

The chain couples TRBV3-1 (or the pseudogene TRBV3-2) to TRBJ1-1, with no clear D. The V gene lost 3 bases and the J gene lost 0 bases, with 11 bases spanning the gap. Germline V CDR1 and CDR2: LGHDT, YNNKEL (reference sequence). CDR3 length: 15 residues. As DNA, the CDR3 is TGTGCCAGCAGCCAGTTCTCGGGAGTGAACACTGAAGCTTTCTTT. It translates to CASSQFSGVNTEAFF.

This clone was observed a single time. The chain uses TRBV7-9 and TRBJ1-1; tentative D call: TRBD1 (5 bases). The CDR3 length is 14 residues. V was trimmed by 5 bases and J by 1 base, leaving 11 bases between them. Germline CDR1 SEHNR, CDR2 FQNEAQ (reference sequence). Here the CDR3 reads CASSLDTPNTEAFF. The DNA of the CDR3 is TGTGCCAGCAGCCTGGACACGCCGAACACTGAAGCTTTCTTT.

The chain is built from TRBV9 and TRBJ2-3; the match to TRBD1 covers 9 bases. The V segment lost 3 bases and the J segment 0 bases; nucleotides outside the gene matches: 8. The germline CDR1 and CDR2 sequences are SGDLS and YYNGEE. The CDR3 sequence is 17 residues long. DNA for the CDR3: TGTGCCAGCAGCGGCGGGACAGGGATCCCCAGCACAGATACGCAGTATTTT. Amino acids: CASSGGTGIPSTDTQYF.

The rearrangement uses TRBV4-1 and TRBJ1-4, with a weak D call TRBD1 (5 bases). This CDR3 comprises 17 residues. Trimming took off 0 bases at V and 0 bases at J, with 11 bases between the two ends. The germline gives CDR1 MGHRA, CDR2 YSYEKL. DNA of the CDR3: TGCGCCAGCAGCCAAGATAACAGGTTTGCAACTAATGAAAAACTGTTTTTT. Translation: CASSQDNRFATNEKLFF.

The rearrangement joins TRBV18 to TRBJ2-2, with D possibly matching TRBD1 (6 bases). The CDR3 is made up of 13 amino acids. The germline V gene has CDR1 KGHSH and CDR2 LQKENI. V lost 5 bases and J 11 bases, leaving 15 bases between the germline ends. The CDR3 protein is CASSSSAGDELFF. The CDR3 DNA reads TGTGCCAGCTCAAGCAGCGCAGGGGACGAGCTGTTTTTT.

The V call is TRBV5-6, the J call TRBJ2-6; 10 bases agree with TRBD1. Germline V gene lookup returns CDR1 SGHDT and CDR2 YYEEEE. The ends lost 1 base at V and 2 bases at J; junction bases unmatched: 3. This CDR3 contains 17 residues. CDR3 in amino acids: CASSLWGQGTGANVLTF. CDR3 coding DNA: TGTGCCAGCAGCTTGTGGGGACAGGGGACTGGGGCCAACGTCCTGACTTTC.

As DNA, the CDR3 is TGTGCCAGCAGTTTGACAGTCAGCGGGAGTCAGACCCAGTACTTC. Its protein product is CASSLTVSGSQTQYF. The chain carries TRBV27 and TRBJ2-5, with TRBD2 matching 8 bases. The V and J ends lost 3 bases and 6 bases, in that order; junction bases with no gene match: 9. The CDR3 is 15 residues long. Germline lookup yields CDR1 MNHEY and CDR2 SMNVEV (reference sequence).

The rearrangement joins TRBV27 to TRBJ2-1, with a possible D match to TRBD2 (5 bases). Germline CDR1 is MNHEY and CDR2 is SMNVEV (reference sequence). V was trimmed by 7 bases and J by 4 bases, leaving 20 bases between them. The CDR3 sequence is 16 residues long. This CDR3 is CASKWETNAGYNEQFF. CDR3 nucleotide sequence: TGTGCCAGCAAGTGGGAGACCAACGCGGGTTACAATGAGCAGTTCTTC.

This chain joins TRBV28 and TRBJ1-2, with D perhaps TRBD1 (5 bases). Germline V gene sequence: CDR1 MDHEN, CDR2 SYDVKM. The CDR3 consists of 13 residues. Trimming shortened V by 5 bases and J by 4 bases, and 11 bases separated the two germline ends. CDR3 coding DNA: TGTGCCAGCAGTGCCTTCCAGGGCTATGGCTACACCTTC. Amino acid sequence: CASSAFQGYGYTF.

This clone was seen a handful of times. V usage is TRBV5-6 and J usage is TRBJ1-1; TRBD1 matches at 7 bases. V shed 0 bases and J 0 bases; nucleotides not matched to a gene: 5. This CDR3 has 16 residues. Germline V gives CDR1 SGHDT, CDR2 YYEEEE. CDR3 DNA: TGTGCCAGCAGCTTGGGGGGACAGAGCTTGAACACTGAAGCTTTCTTT. Encoded protein: CASSLGGQSLNTEAFF.

This chain joins TRBV28 and TRBJ1-6, with 8 positions matching TRBD1. The CDR3 extends over 16 amino acids. Germline CDR1 and CDR2: MDHEN and SYDVKM. Trimming at V came to 8 bases and at J to 6 bases, leaving 12 bases not matched to a gene. The CDR3 reads CASSYQQGVFNSPLHF. As DNA, the CDR3 is TGTGCCAGCTCGTACCAACAGGGGGTGTTTAATTCACCCCTCCACTTT.

The chain has TRBV11-2 and TRBJ1-1; D might be TRBD1 (6 bases). The CDR3 has 14 residues. V was cut by 3 bases and J by 5 bases, with 13 bases left in between. Germline V gene sequence: CDR1 SGHAT, CDR2 FQNNGV. Here the CDR3 reads CASSFTGMGTEAFF. CDR3 DNA: TGTGCCAGCAGCTTTACAGGGATGGGGACTGAAGCTTTCTTT.

V gene TRBV19 combines with J gene TRBJ2-1, with 10 bases matching TRBD2. Trimming at V came to 4 bases and at J to 3 bases, leaving 15 bases not matched to a gene. CDR1 and CDR2 from the germline V gene are LNHDA and SQIVND (reference sequence). CDR3 length: 19 amino acids. The CDR3 region is CASSTSTLKTSGLYNEQFF. The DNA of the CDR3 is TGTGCCAGTAGTACCTCTACCCTAAAGACTAGCGGGCTCTACAATGAGCAGTTCTTC.

V gene TRBV3-1 (or the pseudogene TRBV3-2) combines with J gene TRBJ1-1, with 7 bases lining up with TRBD1. Germline-derived CDR1 and CDR2 are LGHDT and YNNKEL (reference sequence). Trimming removed 1 base from V and 4 bases from J; junction bases left unmatched: 6. The CDR3 has 15 residues. CDR3 coding DNA: TGTGCCAGCAGCCAAGTGGGACAGACGAGCACTGAAGCTTTCTTT. Protein product: CASSQVGQTSTEAFF.

The gene calls are TRBV4-3 and TRBJ2-3, with a weak D call TRBD1 (7 bases). V was clipped by 4 bases and J by 3 bases, with 20 bases between them. Germline CDR1 is LGHNA and CDR2 is YSLEER. CDR3 size: 17 residues. CDR3 DNA sequence: TGCGCCAGCAGCCGCATCAGGGGGAGCGGGCAGACAGATACGCAGTATTTT. Translation: CASSRIRGSGQTDTQYF.

This clone was observed once. The gene calls are TRBV2 and TRBJ2-5, with TRBD1 identical over 9 bases. Germline V CDR1 and CDR2: SNHLY, FYNNEI. The CDR3 length is 14 residues. The ends lost 7 bases at V and 2 bases at J; junction bases unmatched: 5. The CDR3 here is CASKTGTGQETQYF. Here the CDR3 DNA reads TGTGCCAGCAAGACCGGGACAGGGCAAGAGACCCAGTACTTC.

This sequence joins TRBV7-6 and TRBJ2-7; 11 bases are a match to TRBD1. CDR3 size: 15 residues. The germline gives CDR1 SGHVS, CDR2 FNYEAQ. The V segment lost 5 bases and the J segment 2 bases; nucleotides outside the gene matches: 5. CDR3 loop: CASSARTGGTYEQYF. CDR3 in DNA: TGTGCCAGCAGCGCCCGGACAGGGGGCACCTACGAGCAGTACTTC.